This T cell receptor (beta chain) was captured in a study of B cell selection in AIRE deficiency. Study findings and constraints: Patient Tconv cells held about 31% of Treg sequences shared by healthy donors. CDR3s were shorter in shared Treg sequences, reflecting few non-templated nucleotide insertions. Healthy donors alone shared around 33% of 3,300 or so Treg sequences; patients alone about 10%. Patient Tconv and Treg cells showed healthy-like TCRBV usage, CDR3 length, diversity.

TCRdb's copy holds only in-frame clones and misses some; the assay was immunoSEQ multiplex PCR. This sample has about 23,000 clones; 95% to 98% occur once, and the top ten carry more than 0.15%. J lost 5 bases, V lost 0 bases, and 8 bases had no gene match. The germline V gene encodes CDR1 SGDLS and CDR2 YYNGEE. The CDR3 extends over 16 amino acids. The sorted conventional CD4 T cells were gated as CD4+CD127+. Worth noting for this clone: The antigen remains unidentified.

The sequenced sample consisted of conventional CD4+ T cells sorted from PBMCs. V is TRBV9 and J is TRBJ2-1, with TRBD2 matching over 7 bases. The sequence derives from a human donor with AIRE deficiency. The CDR3 reads CASSVGASGLNNEQFF. CDR3 DNA sequence: TGTGCCAGCAGCGTAGGGGCTAGCGGCCTAAACAATGAGCAGTTCTTC. The complete variable domain, with remaining parts taken from reference TRBV9 and TRBJ2-1, reads DSGVTQTPKHLITATGQRVTLRCSPRSGDLSVYWYQQSLDQGLQFLIQYYNGEERAKGNILERFSAQQFPDLHSELNLSSLELGDSALYFCASSVGASGLNNEQFFGPGTRLTVL.